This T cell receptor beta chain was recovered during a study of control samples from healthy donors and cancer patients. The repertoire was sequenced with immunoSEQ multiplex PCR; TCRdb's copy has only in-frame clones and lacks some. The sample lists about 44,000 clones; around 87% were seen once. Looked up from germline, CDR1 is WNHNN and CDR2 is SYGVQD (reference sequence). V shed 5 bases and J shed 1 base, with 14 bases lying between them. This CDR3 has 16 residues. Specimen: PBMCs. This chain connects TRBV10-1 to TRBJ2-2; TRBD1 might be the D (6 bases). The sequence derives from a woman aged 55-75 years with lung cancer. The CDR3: CASSTVRGRNTGELFF. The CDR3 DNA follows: TGCGCCAGCAGTACCGTCAGGGGAAGGAACACCGGGGAGCTGTTTTTT.